This record concerns one T cell receptor beta chain sequence. This specimen belongs to a study of T cell repertoires in ileal Crohn's disease. TCRdb's table, derived via immunoSEQ multiplex PCR, lists solely in-frame clones and lacks some. The sample holds about 5,500 clones; approximately 80% are singletons and the top ten take 25% to 30%. V was pared by 4 bases and J by 1 base, with 9 bases of the junction left unmatched. The CDR3 is 18 amino acids. Germline CDR1 and CDR2: SGDLS and YYNGEE. This receptor was taken from an adult with Crohn's disease. What was sequenced was ileal tissue. The chain couples TRBV9 to TRBJ2-3; 13 nucleotides match TRBD2. CDR3 in DNA: TGTGCCAGCAGCCCCGGGACTAGCGGGATCTGGGGCACAGATACGCAGTATTTT. It yields the protein CASSPGTSGIWGTDTQYF.